This T cell receptor (beta chain) appears in the sequencing data of a study of blood T cell repertoires in COVID-19. For the study at large: Acute and convalescent COVID-19 specimens originated in the United States, Italy and Spain. Sources were T cells, B-cell-depleted T cells, or PBMCs; the material itself was cDNA or gDNA.

Per the study methods: Amplification of reference gene primers provided the estimated nucleated cell counts. Assay: immunoSEQ multiplex PCR; the TCRdb copy retains only in-frame clones and omits some. That table is the source of V, J and clone size, and D and trimming were worked out from the DNA. In the table there are approximately 190,000 clones, roughly 80% of which are singletons. This CDR3 has 16 residues. Germline assignment: CDR1 MGHDK and CDR2 SYGVNS. V shed 1 base, J shed 4 bases, and the junction held 6 bases outside the gene matches. The chain links TRBV25-1 to TRBJ2-1; the match to TRBD2 covers 8 bases. The TCR originated in a man between 60 and 70 years old with acute or convalescent COVID-19. Sequencing was performed on peripheral blood. The chain's CDR3 is CASSEWGGGTYNEQFF. The CDR3 nucleotides read TGTGCCAGCAGTGAATGGGGCGGGGGGACATACAATGAGCAGTTCTTC.